Each of the 12 T cell receptor beta chains below was sequenced from the same sample in a study of blood T cell repertoires in COVID-19. The protocol was immunoSEQ multiplex PCR, while the TCRdb copy is restricted to in-frame clones and leaves out a portion. Of some 380,000 clones in the sample, approximately 88% were seen once. Sequenced sample: PBMCs or T cells enriched from blood (not recorded which). All receptors derive from a woman aged 35 to 49 with acute COVID-19.

CDR3 nucleotides: TGTGCCAGCGGCCGGGACTCACAAGAGACCCAGTACTTC. This sequence encodes CASGRDSQETQYF. This chain uses TRBV2 with TRBJ2-5; D perhaps matches TRBD2 (6 bases). The CDR3 covers 13 residues. Germline V gene lookup returns CDR1 SNHLY and CDR2 FYNNEI. Trimming took 8 bases from V and 2 from J, leaving 12 bases between them.

This clone was observed once. The chain links TRBV11-3 to TRBJ2-3, with a weak D call TRBD1 (6 bases). From germline, CDR1 is SGHNT and CDR2 YENEEA. There are 15 residues in the CDR3. The V end was cut by 4 bases, the J end by 2 bases, with 13 bases between. The CDR3 DNA reads TGTGCCAGCAGCTCCGGGACACAAGTCACAGATACGCAGTATTTT. Its protein product is CASSSGTQVTDTQYF. Filled out from reference TRBV11-3 and TRBJ2-3, the complete variable domain reads EAGVVQSPRYKIIEKKQPVAFWCNPISGHNTLYWYLQNLGQGPELLIRYENEEAVDDSQLPKDRFSAERLKGVDSTLKIQPAELGDSAVYLCASSSGTQVTDTQYFGPGTRLTVL.

The V and J genes are TRBV5-1 and TRBJ1-1; 9 bases map to TRBD1. Unmatched junction bases numbered 9, after V lost 4 bases and J lost 5 bases. This CDR3 comprises 15 residues. Germline V lookup: CDR1 SGHRS, CDR2 YFSETQ. CDR3 DNA: TGCGCCAGCAGCCCTACAGGGGGCCATCGGACTGAAGCTTTCTTT. Its translation: CASSPTGGHRTEAFF. The full variable domain, in which reference TRBV5-1 and TRBJ1-1 provide the parts outside the CDR3, is KAGVTQTPRYLIKTRGQQVTLSCSPISGHRSVSWYQQTPGQGLQFLFEYFSETQRNKGNFPGRFSGRQFSNSRSEMNVSTLELGDSALYLCASSPTGGHRTEAFFGQGTRLTVV.

V gene TRBV30 combines with J gene TRBJ1-1; 8 bases align to TRBD1. The V segment lost 8 bases and the J segment 1 base; nucleotides outside the gene matches: 3. The CDR3 length is 12 residues. CDR1 is GTSNPN, CDR2 SVGIG, per germline (reference sequence). CDR3 protein: CATGQENTEAFF. The DNA for the CDR3 is TGTGCCACGGGACAGGAGAACACTGAAGCTTTCTTT.

In its sample, this clone was seen once. The V and J genes are TRBV5-1 and TRBJ1-6, with D unclear. CDR1 SGHRS and CDR2 YFSETQ come from the germline V gene. The ends were cut back, 1 base at V and 0 bases at J, with 8 bases in the middle. The CDR3 loop spans 16 amino acids. This CDR3 is CASSLKEGSYNSPLHF. CDR3 coding DNA: TGCGCCAGCAGCTTGAAGGAGGGCTCCTATAATTCACCCCTCCACTTT. The full variable domain, rest sourced from reference TRBV5-1 and TRBJ1-6, is KAGVTQTPRYLIKTRGQQVTLSCSPISGHRSVSWYQQTPGQGLQFLFEYFSETQRNKGNFPGRFSGRQFSNSRSEMNVSTLELGDSALYLCASSLKEGSYNSPLHFGNGTRLTVT.

This clone has just one count. The rearrangement uses TRBV12-3 or TRBV12-4 and TRBJ2-7, with D possibly being TRBD2 (6 bases). The CDR3 is 12 amino acids. Trimming took off 6 bases at V and 7 bases at J, with 13 bases between the two ends. The CDR3 sequence is CASSQGLGEQYF. The DNA of the CDR3 is TGTGCCAGCAGCCAGGGACTCGGGGAGCAGTACTTC.

V is TRBV20-1 and J is TRBJ2-3; 9 positions match TRBD2. Germline loops: CDR1 DFQATT, CDR2 SNEGSKA (reference sequence). Losses at the gene ends were 3 bases for V and 4 bases for J; bases not matched to a gene: 8. The CDR3 is made up of 15 amino acids. DNA of the CDR3: TGCAGTGCTAGTTGGGGCGGGGGGGCCGCAGATACGCAGTATTTT. As protein: CSASWGGGAADTQYF.

The rearrangement uses TRBV7-8 and TRBJ1-4; 8 positions agree with TRBD1. Germline-derived CDR1 and CDR2 are SGHVS and FQNEAQ. This CDR3 is 15 amino acids long. The junction had 6 bases not matched to a gene; V was cut back by 1 base and J by 8 bases. CDR3 nucleotides: TGTGCCAGCAGCTTAGTGAGGACAGGGAGAGAAAAACTGTTTTTT. Translating gives CASSLVRTGREKLFF.

The chain carries TRBV5-1 and TRBJ2-2, with D possibly matching TRBD2 (6 bases). Trimming removed 4 bases from V and 5 bases from J, with 18 bases in between. CDR3 length equals 16 residues. Germline assignment: CDR1 SGHRS and CDR2 YFSETQ. CDR3 sequence (DNA): TGCGCCAGCAGCCTGCGGGACCCGTGGGGGACCGGGGAGCTGTTTTTT. Its protein product is CASSLRDPWGTGELFF.

The chain joins TRBV24-1 to TRBJ2-2; D gene ambiguous. CDR1 is KGHDR and CDR2 is SFDVKD in the germline V gene. This CDR3 has 13 amino acids. The V end lost 5 bases, the J end lost 5 bases, and 8 bases lay between the germline ends. The CDR3 DNA reads TGTGCCACCAGTGGTACCGGGACCGGGGAGCTGTTTTTT. This gives the protein CATSGTGTGELFF.

V is TRBV3-1 (or the pseudogene TRBV3-2) and J is TRBJ2-1; D ambiguous. This CDR3 has 14 residues. Per the germline V gene, CDR1 is LGHDT and CDR2 is YNNKEL (reference sequence). V dropped 1 base and J dropped 8 bases, with 12 bases sitting between them. The chain's CDR3 is CASSQGFQSDEQFF. The CDR3 DNA reads TGTGCCAGCAGCCAAGGTTTCCAAAGCGATGAGCAGTTCTTC.

The chain combines TRBV5-6 with TRBJ1-3; no clear D. The CDR3 covers 17 residues. V was trimmed by 1 base and J by 2 bases, leaving 16 bases between them. In germline, CDR1 is SGHDT, CDR2 YYEEEE. CDR3 protein: CASSLLTQTRTGNTIYF. In DNA form, the CDR3 reads TGTGCCAGCAGCTTGCTGACACAGACAAGGACTGGAAACACCATATATTTT.